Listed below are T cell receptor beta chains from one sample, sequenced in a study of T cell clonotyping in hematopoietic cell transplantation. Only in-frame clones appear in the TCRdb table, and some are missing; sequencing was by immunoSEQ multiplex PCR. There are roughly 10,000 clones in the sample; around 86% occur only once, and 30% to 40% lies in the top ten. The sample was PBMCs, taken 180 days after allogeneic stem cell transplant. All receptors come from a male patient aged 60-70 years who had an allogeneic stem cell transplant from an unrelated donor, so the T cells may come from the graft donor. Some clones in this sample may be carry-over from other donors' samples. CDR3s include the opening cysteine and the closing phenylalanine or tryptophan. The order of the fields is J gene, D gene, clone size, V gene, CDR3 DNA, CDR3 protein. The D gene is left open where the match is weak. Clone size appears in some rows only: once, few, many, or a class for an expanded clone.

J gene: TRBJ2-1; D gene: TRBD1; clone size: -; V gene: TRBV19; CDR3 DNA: TGTGCCAGTAGGCAACAGGGGGCTGGGTCAATCTCCTACAATGAGCAGTTCTTC; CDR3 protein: CASRQQGAGSISYNEQFF
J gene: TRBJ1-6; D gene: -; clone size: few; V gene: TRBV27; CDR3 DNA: TGTGCCAGCAGGGAGGGGAGATCACCCCTCCACTTT; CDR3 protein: CASREGRSPLHF
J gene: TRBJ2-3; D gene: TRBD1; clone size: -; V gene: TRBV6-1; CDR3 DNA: TGTGCCAGCAGCACCGGGACAGGGGGCCCGGATACGCAGTATTTT; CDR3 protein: CASSTGTGGPDTQYF
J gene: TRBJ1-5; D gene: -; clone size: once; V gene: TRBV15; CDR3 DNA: TGTGCCACCAGCTGGGGGGTGGGAAGCAATCAGCCCCAGCATTTT; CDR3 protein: CATSWGVGSNQPQHF
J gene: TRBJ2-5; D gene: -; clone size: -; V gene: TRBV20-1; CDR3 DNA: TGCAGTGCCTACCATGGGGAGACCCAGTACTTC; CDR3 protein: CSAYHGETQYF
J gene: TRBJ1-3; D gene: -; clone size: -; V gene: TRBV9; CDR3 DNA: TGTGCCAGCAGCGTAGGCGGAGCTGGAAACACCATATATTTT; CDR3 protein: CASSVGGAGNTIYF
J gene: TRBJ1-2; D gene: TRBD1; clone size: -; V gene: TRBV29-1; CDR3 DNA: TGCAGCGTTGGAGAACAGGGGATAAGCTACACCTTC; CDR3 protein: CSVGEQGISYTF
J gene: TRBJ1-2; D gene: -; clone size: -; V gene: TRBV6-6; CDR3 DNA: TGTGCCAGCACATCTAACTATGGCTACACCTTC; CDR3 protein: CASTSNYGYTF
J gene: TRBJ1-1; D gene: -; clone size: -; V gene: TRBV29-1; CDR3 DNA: TGCAGCGTTCAAGTTTCCGGCCGGAACACTGAAGCTTTCTTT; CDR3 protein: CSVQVSGRNTEAFF
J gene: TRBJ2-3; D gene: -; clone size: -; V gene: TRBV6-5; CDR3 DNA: TGTGCCAGCAGCCGCGACGCAGGATTCACAGATACGCAGTATTTT; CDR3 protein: CASSRDAGFTDTQYF
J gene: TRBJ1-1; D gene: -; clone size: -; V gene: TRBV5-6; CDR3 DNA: TGTGCCAGCAGCTTGGCGGGACTGGAGGGTGAAGCTTTCTTT; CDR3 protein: CASSLAGLEGEAFF
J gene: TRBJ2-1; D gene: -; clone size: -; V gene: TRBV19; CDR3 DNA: TGTGCCAGTAGCTTCGGGGGAAATTCCTACAATGAGCAGTTCTTC; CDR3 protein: CASSFGGNSYNEQFF
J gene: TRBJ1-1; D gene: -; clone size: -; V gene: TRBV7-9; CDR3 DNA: TGTGCCAGCAGTGGAAATCGGGGGGCTTTCTTT; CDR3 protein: CASSGNRGAFF
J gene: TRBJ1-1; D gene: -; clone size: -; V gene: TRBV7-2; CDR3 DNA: TGTGCCAGCAGCTTCCGACCCGTTGGGGCCCGCGATGAAGCTTTCTTT; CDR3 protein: CASSFRPVGARDEAFF
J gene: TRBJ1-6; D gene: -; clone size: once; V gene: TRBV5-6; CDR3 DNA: TGTGCCAGCAGCTTAGGCATGAACTTTTCACCCCTCCACTTT; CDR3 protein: CASSLGMNFSPLHF
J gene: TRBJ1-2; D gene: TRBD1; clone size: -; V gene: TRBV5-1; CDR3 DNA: TGCGCCAGCAGCTTGGAGACAGGGGGGAACTATGGCTACACCTTC; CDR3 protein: CASSLETGGNYGYTF
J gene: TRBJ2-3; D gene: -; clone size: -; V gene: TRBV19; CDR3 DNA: TGTGCCAGTAGTATGGGGAGTGTTGGAGATACGCAGTATTTT; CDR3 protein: CASSMGSVGDTQYF